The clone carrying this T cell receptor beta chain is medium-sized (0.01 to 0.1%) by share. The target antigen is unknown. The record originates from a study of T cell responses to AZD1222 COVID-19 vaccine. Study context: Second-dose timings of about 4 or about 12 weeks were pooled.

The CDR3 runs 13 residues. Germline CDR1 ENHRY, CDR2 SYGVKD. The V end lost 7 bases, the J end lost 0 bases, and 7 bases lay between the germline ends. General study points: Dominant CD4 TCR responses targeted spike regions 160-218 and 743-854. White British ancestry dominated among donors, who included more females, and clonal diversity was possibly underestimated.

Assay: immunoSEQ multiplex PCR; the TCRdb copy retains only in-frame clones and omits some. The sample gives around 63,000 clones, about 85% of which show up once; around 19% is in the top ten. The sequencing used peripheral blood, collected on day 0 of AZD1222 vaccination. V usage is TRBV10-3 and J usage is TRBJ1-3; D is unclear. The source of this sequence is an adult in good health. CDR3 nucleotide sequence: TGTGCCATCAACGGTCACTCTGGAAACACCATATATTTT. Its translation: CAINGHSGNTIYF.